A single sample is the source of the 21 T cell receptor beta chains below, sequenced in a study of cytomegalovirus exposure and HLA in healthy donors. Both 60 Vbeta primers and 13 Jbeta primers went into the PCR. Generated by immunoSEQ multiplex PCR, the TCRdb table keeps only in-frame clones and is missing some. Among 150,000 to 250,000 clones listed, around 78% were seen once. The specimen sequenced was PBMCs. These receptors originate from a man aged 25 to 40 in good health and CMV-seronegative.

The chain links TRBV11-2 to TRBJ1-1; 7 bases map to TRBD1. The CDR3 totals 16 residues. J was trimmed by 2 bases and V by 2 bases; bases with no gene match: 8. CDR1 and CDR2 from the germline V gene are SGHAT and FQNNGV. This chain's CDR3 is CASSLLAGTVNTEAFF. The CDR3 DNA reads TGTGCCAGCAGCTTATTAGCCGGGACAGTAAACACTGAAGCTTTCTTT.

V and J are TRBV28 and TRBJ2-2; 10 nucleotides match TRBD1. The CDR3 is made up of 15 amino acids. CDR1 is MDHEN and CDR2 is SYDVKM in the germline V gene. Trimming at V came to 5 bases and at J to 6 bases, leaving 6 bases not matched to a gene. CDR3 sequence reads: CASSPGTGVAGELFF. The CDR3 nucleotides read TGTGCCAGCAGTCCCGGGACAGGGGTTGCCGGGGAGCTGTTTTTT.

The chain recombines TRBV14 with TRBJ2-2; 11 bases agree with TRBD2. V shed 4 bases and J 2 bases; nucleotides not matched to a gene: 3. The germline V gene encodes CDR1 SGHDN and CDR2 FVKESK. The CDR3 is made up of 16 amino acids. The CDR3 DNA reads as TGTGCCAGCAGCCGGGGACTAGCGGTCAACACCGGGGAGCTGTTTTTT. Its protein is CASSRGLAVNTGELFF.

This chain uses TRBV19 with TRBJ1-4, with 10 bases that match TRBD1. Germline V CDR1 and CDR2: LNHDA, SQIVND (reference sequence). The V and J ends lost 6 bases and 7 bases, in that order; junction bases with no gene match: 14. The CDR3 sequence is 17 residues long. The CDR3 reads CASSRGQGEKRGEKLFF. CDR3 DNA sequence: TGTGCCAGTAGCCGTGGACAGGGGGAAAAAAGGGGTGAAAAACTGTTTTTT. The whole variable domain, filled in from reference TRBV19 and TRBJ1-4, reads DGGITQSPKYLFRKEGQNVTLSCEQNLNHDAMYWYRQDPGQGLRLIYYSQIVNDFQKGDIAEGYSVSREKKESFPLTVTSAQKNPTAFYLCASSRGQGEKRGEKLFFGSGTQLSVL.

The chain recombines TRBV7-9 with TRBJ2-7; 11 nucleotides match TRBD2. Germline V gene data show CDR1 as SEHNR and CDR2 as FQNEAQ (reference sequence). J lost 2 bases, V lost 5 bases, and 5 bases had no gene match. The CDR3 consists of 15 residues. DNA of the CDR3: TGTGCCAGCAGCAAGACTAGCGGGATAACCTACGAGCAGTACTTC. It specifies CASSKTSGITYEQYF.

The CDR3 region is CASSFPGLAANNEQFF. The CDR3 region has the DNA TGTGCCAGCAGTTTCCCCGGACTAGCGGCAAACAATGAGCAGTTCTTC. This chain connects TRBV28 to TRBJ2-1; TRBD2 matches 10 bases. The CDR3 length is 16 residues. V dropped 3 bases and J dropped 5; count of bases not matched to a gene: 7. Germline V gene lookup returns CDR1 MDHEN and CDR2 SYDVKM.

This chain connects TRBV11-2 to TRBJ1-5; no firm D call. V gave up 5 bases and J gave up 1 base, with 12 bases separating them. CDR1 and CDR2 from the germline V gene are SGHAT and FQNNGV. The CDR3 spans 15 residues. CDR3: CASSLRGASNQPQHF. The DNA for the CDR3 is TGTGCCAGCAGCCTCCGGGGAGCAAGCAATCAGCCCCAGCATTTT.

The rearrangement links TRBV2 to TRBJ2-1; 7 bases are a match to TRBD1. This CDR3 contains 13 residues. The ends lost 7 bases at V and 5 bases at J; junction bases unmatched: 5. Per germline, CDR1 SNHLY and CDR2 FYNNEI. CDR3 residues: CASMTDRDNEQFF. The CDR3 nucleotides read TGTGCCAGCATGACCGACAGGGACAATGAGCAGTTCTTC. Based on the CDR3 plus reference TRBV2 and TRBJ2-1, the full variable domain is EPEVTQTPSHQVTQMGQEVILRCVPISNHLYFYWYRQILGQKVEFLVSFYNNEISEKSEIFDDQFSVERPDGSNFTLKIRSTKLEDSAMYFCASMTDRDNEQFFGPGTRLTVL.

CDR3 coding DNA: TGTGCCACCGGGCGGGGTTCCCACTCTGGGGCCAACGTCCTGACTTTC. As protein: CATGRGSHSGANVLTF. The rearrangement joins TRBV15 to TRBJ2-6, with a possible D match to TRBD2 (6 bases). The CDR3 sequence is 16 residues long. V was pared by 8 bases and J by 0 bases, with 14 bases between. Per germline, CDR1 LNHNV and CDR2 YYDKDF (reference sequence).

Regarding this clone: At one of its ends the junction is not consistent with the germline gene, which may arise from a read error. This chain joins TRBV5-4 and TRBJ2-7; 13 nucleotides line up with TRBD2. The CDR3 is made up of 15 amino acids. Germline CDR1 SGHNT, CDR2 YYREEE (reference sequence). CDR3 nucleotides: TGTGCCAGCAGGCGATCCGGGACTAGCGGGACACCGGTTAACTTC. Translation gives CASRRSGTSGTPVNF.

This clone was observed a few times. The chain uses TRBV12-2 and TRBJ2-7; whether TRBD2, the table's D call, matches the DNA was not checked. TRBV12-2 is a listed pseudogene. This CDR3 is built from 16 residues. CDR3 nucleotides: TGTGCAAGTCGCTTAGCTAAACGGGAAGTCACCAACGAGCAGTACTTC. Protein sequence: CASRLAKREVTNEQYF.

In nucleotides, the CDR3 is TGTGCCAGCAGCTTAGTCGGGACAGGGGGTCTGGGCTATGGCTACACCTTC. Residues: CASSLVGTGGLGYGYTF. The chain employs TRBV11-2 and TRBJ1-2; 11 positions match TRBD1. V shed 1 base, J shed 4 bases, and the junction held 8 bases outside the gene matches. The germline CDR1 and CDR2 sequences are SGHAT and FQNNGV. The CDR3 has 17 residues.

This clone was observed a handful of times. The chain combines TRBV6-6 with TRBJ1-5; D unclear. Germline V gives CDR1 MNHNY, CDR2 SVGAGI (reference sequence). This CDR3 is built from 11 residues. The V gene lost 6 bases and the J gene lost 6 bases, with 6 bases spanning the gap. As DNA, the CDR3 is TGTGCCAGCAGCAGTTTTCAGCCCCAGCATTTT. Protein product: CASSSFQPQHF.

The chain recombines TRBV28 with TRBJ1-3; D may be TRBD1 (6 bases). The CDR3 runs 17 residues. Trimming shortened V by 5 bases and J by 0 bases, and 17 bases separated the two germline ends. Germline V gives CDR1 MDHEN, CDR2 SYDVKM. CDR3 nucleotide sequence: TGTGCCAGCAGTCAACCGACAGGCCTATTCTCTGGAAACACCATATATTTT. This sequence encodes CASSQPTGLFSGNTIYF.

The CDR3 nucleotides are TGCGCCAGCAGCTTGCGCGGGATTAGCACAGATACGCAGTATTTT. Protein: CASSLRGISTDTQYF. The V and J genes are TRBV5-1 and TRBJ2-3; D may be TRBD2 (6 bases). The CDR3 runs 15 residues. Germline CDR1 SGHRS, CDR2 YFSETQ. Trimming left V 1 base short and J 0 bases short, with 9 bases between.

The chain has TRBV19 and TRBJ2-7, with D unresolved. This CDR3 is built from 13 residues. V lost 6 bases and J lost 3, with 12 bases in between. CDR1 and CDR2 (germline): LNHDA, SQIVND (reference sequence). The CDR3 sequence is CASSAHTLYEQYF. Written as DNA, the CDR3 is TGTGCCAGTAGCGCACATACCCTCTACGAGCAGTACTTC.

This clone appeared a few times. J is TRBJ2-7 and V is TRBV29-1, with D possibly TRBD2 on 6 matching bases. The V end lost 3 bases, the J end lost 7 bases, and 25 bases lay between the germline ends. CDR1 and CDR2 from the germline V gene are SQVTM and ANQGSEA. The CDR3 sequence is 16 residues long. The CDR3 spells CSVDRDSPGAGREQYF. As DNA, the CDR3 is TGCAGCGTTGACCGGGACTCCCCGGGAGCGGGTCGTGAGCAGTACTTC.

CDR3 bases: TGTGCCAGCAGGCCCCATCGGGGCACTAGCGGGATATCTCACGAGCAGTACTTC. Its protein product is CASRPHRGTSGISHEQYF. The chain uses TRBV6-4 and TRBJ2-7; 10 bases are shared with TRBD2. With V trimmed by 6 bases and J by 5 bases, 19 bases remained unmatched. CDR3 size: 18 residues. Germline CDR1 and CDR2: MRHNA and SNTAGT.

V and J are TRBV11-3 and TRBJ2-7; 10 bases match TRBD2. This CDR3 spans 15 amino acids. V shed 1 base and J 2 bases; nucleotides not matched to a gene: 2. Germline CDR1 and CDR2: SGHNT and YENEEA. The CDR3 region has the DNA TGTGCCAGCAGCTTAGGACTAGCGGGTACCTACGAGCAGTACTTC. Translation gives CASSLGLAGTYEQYF.

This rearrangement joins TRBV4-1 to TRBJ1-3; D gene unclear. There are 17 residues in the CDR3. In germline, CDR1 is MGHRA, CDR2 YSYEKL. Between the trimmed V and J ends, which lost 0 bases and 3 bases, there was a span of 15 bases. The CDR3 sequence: CASSQDQSARLGNTIYF. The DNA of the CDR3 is TGCGCCAGCAGCCAAGATCAGTCGGCCAGGCTTGGAAACACCATATATTTT.

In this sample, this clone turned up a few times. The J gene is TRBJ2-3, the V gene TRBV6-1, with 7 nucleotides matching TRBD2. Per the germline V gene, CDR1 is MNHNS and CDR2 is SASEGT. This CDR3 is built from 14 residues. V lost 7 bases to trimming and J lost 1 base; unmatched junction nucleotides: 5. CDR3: CASTERGRTDTQYF. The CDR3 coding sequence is TGTGCCAGCACTGAGCGGGGCCGCACAGATACGCAGTATTTT.